A single sample is the source of the 21 T cell receptor beta chains below, sequenced in a study of cytotoxic CD8 clonotypes in ibrutinib-treated CLL. Sequencing was performed with immunoSEQ multiplex PCR; in TCRdb, only in-frame clones are kept and a portion is missing. The sample has approximately 350,000 clones; 67% are singletons. Sample: PBMCs, taken after 36 months of ibrutinib treatment. The source is a human donor with chronic lymphocytic leukemia.

This chain links TRBV5-1 with TRBJ2-3; the D is unclear. Germline CDR1 and CDR2: SGHRS and YFSETQ. V was pared by 7 bases and J by 0 bases, with 18 bases between. The length of the CDR3 is 16 residues. The CDR3, as DNA: TGCGCCAGCTTCCTAGGGATCCTTGCTAGCACAGATACGCAGTATTTT. It codes for CASFLGILASTDTQYF. Based on the CDR3 plus reference TRBV5-1 and TRBJ2-3, the full variable domain is KAGVTQTPRYLIKTRGQQVTLSCSPISGHRSVSWYQQTPGQGLQFLFEYFSETQRNKGNFPGRFSGRQFSNSRSEMNVSTLELGDSALYLCASFLGILASTDTQYFGPGTRLTVL.

This chain connects TRBV28 to TRBJ2-2, with 7 positions matching TRBD1. V was clipped by 5 bases and J by 2 bases; unmatched bases: 5. There are 15 residues in the CDR3. CDR1 and CDR2 from the germline V gene are MDHEN and SYDVKM. The CDR3 spells CASSTTGANTGELFF. In DNA form, the CDR3 reads TGTGCCAGCAGTACTACAGGGGCAAACACCGGGGAGCTGTTTTTT.

This clone came up a few times. This chain links TRBV18 with TRBJ2-7; TRBD1 matches 8 bases. V was clipped by 6 bases and J by 0 bases; unmatched bases: 4. The CDR3 sequence is 14 residues long. CDR1 and CDR2 (germline): KGHSH, LQKENI. The CDR3 loop is CASSWGQDSYEQYF. CDR3 DNA sequence: TGTGCCAGCTCGTGGGGACAGGACTCCTACGAGCAGTACTTC. Complete variable domain (other parts from reference TRBV18 and TRBJ2-7): NAGVMQNPRHLVRRRGQEARLRCSPMKGHSHVYWYRQLPEEGLKFMVYLQKENIIDESGMPKERFSAEFPKEGPSILRIQQVVRGDSAAYFCASSWGQDSYEQYFGPGTRLTVT.

The gene calls are TRBV28 and TRBJ2-5, with 12 bases lining up with TRBD1. The CDR3 consists of 16 residues. V was pared by 5 bases and J by 6 bases, with 10 bases of the junction left unmatched. Germline CDR1 reads MDHEN; CDR2 reads SYDVKM. Here the CDR3 DNA reads TGTGCCAGCAGTCTTATCGGGACAGGGGGCGCGAAGACCCAGTACTTC. Translated, it gives CASSLIGTGGAKTQYF.

This clone was found once. In DNA form, the CDR3 reads TGTGCCAGCAGCTTACTGGACAGAGGCACAAGAGGTGAGCAGTTCTTC. Its protein is CASSLLDRGTRGEQFF. This rearrangement joins TRBV7-2 to TRBJ2-1; D is possibly TRBD1 (6 bases). Germline CDR1 is SGHTA and CDR2 is FQGNSA. Trimming took off 2 bases at V and 9 bases at J, with 20 bases between the two ends. The CDR3 runs to 16 residues. The full variable domain, its missing parts supplied by reference TRBV7-2 and TRBJ2-1, is GAGVSQSPSNKVTEKGKDVELRCDPISGHTALYWYRQSLGQGLEFLIYFQGNSAPDKSGLPSDRFSAERTGGSVSTLTIQRTQQEDSAVYLCASSLLDRGTRGEQFFGPGTRLTVL.

The chain joins TRBV29-1 to TRBJ2-7; D is undetermined. Between the trimmed V and J ends, which lost 4 bases and 4 bases, there was a span of 17 bases. The length of the CDR3 is 14 residues. Germline V lookup: CDR1 SQVTM, CDR2 ANQGSEA. CDR3: CSVVRNTGGYEQYF. In DNA, the CDR3 is TGCAGCGTTGTCCGAAATACTGGTGGGTACGAGCAGTACTTC.

J is TRBJ2-3 and V is TRBV6-5; D is perhaps TRBD2 (6 bases). The V end was cut by 5 bases, the J end by 3 bases, with 15 bases between. The germline V gene encodes CDR1 MNHEY and CDR2 SVGAGI. This CDR3 has 15 residues. CDR3 DNA sequence: TGTGCCAGCAGTCCATTTAACGGGAGAACAGATACGCAGTATTTT. It translates to CASSPFNGRTDTQYF.

CDR3 DNA sequence: TGTGCCAGCAGCCGGACAGGGAAAGCTAACTATGGCTACACCTTC. This codes for CASSRTGKANYGYTF. The V call is TRBV7-8, the J call TRBJ1-2; 8 bases agree with TRBD1. Losses at the gene ends were 5 bases for V and 0 bases for J; bases not matched to a gene: 5. Germline V lookup: CDR1 SGHVS, CDR2 FQNEAQ. CDR3 length equals 15 residues.

The CDR3: CASSMRADTQYF. DNA of the CDR3: TGTGCCAGTAGTATGAGGGCAGATACGCAGTATTTT. The chain uses TRBV19 and TRBJ2-3; the D gene is possibly TRBD2 (5 bases). Trimming removed 3 bases at V and 4 bases at J, with 5 bases between. The CDR3 is 12 amino acids. Germline V gene lookup returns CDR1 LNHDA and CDR2 SQIVND (reference sequence).

The gene calls are TRBV11-2 and TRBJ2-5; D possibly corresponds to TRBD2 (6 bases). Trimming pared 1 base from V and 1 base from J, leaving 10 bases between. This CDR3 is 15 amino acids long. Germline assignment: CDR1 SGHAT and CDR2 FQNNGV. The CDR3 spells CASSLVGGTQETQYF. CDR3 nucleotide sequence: TGTGCCAGCAGCTTAGTTGGCGGGACCCAAGAGACCCAGTACTTC.

The V call is TRBV6-5, the J call TRBJ1-1; 8 bases are shared with TRBD1. Unmatched junction bases numbered 15, after V lost 4 bases and J lost 8 bases. In germline, CDR1 is MNHEY, CDR2 SVGAGI. The CDR3 has 16 residues. The CDR3 spells CASSWESTGAFTEAFF. The CDR3 bases are TGTGCCAGCAGTTGGGAGTCGACAGGGGCTTTCACCGAAGCTTTCTTT.

This clone was seen a single time. V is TRBV27 and J is TRBJ2-7, with 13 positions matching TRBD2. V lost 4 bases, J lost 4 bases, and 10 bases stayed unmatched. The length of the CDR3 is 17 residues. CDR1 and CDR2 (germline): MNHEY, SMNVEV (reference sequence). Written as DNA, the CDR3 is TGTGCCAGCAGTTCCCCGGGACTAGCGGGGCCCTTGTACGAGCAGTACTTC. This codes for CASSSPGLAGPLYEQYF.

The genes are TRBV5-6 and TRBJ1-1, with D tentatively TRBD1 (6 bases). This CDR3 has 17 residues. V lost 4 bases, J lost 3 bases, and 22 bases lay in between. Per germline, CDR1 SGHDT and CDR2 YYEEEE. CDR3 loop: CASSQQSQGGLYTEAFF. In nucleotides, the CDR3 is TGTGCCAGCAGCCAGCAGTCCCAAGGGGGGTTGTACACTGAAGCTTTCTTT.

This clone was counted a single time. The V and J genes are TRBV15 and TRBJ1-6; D remains ambiguous. V shed 0 bases and J shed 4 bases, with 13 bases lying between them. Germline V gene data show CDR1 as LNHNV and CDR2 as YYDKDF (reference sequence). This CDR3 spans 17 amino acids. CDR3 coding DNA: TGTGCCACCAGCAGAGATATCTCCACGGTTTATAATTCACCCCTCCACTTT. Its protein is CATSRDISTVYNSPLHF.

The rearrangement joins TRBV2 to TRBJ2-3; D is unresolved. CDR3 length: 12 residues. Germline lookup yields CDR1 SNHLY and CDR2 FYNNEI. Trimming took off 4 bases at V and 5 bases at J, with 7 bases between the two ends. This chain's CDR3 is CASSGGRDTQYF. CDR3 nucleotides: TGTGCCAGCAGTGGCGGCAGAGATACGCAGTATTTT.

The chain couples TRBV28 to TRBJ2-4; D not certain. The CDR3 runs 15 residues. From germline, CDR1 is MDHEN and CDR2 SYDVKM. Deletions cut 2 bases from V and 0 bases from J, with 8 bases between. The CDR3 coding sequence is TGTGCCAGCAGTTTAACGTCTGTAGCCAAAAACATTCAGTACTTC. It yields the protein CASSLTSVAKNIQYF.

CDR3 coding DNA: TGTGCCAGTAGTCTAGCGGGAGGTTACAATGAGCAGTTCTTC. Translating it yields CASSLAGGYNEQFF. The rearrangement links TRBV19 to TRBJ2-1, with TRBD2 identical over 11 bases. Looked up from germline, CDR1 is LNHDA and CDR2 is SQIVND (reference sequence). With V trimmed by 5 bases and J by 4 bases, 1 base remained unmatched. CDR3 length equals 14 residues.

This clone was observed a handful of times. V is TRBV5-1 and J is TRBJ2-2; D possibly uses TRBD1 or TRBD2 (6 bases each). CDR1 SGHRS and CDR2 YFSETQ come from the germline V gene. This CDR3 region has 16 residues. V shed 4 bases and J shed 0 bases, with 13 bases lying between them. CDR3: CASSPAGGANTGELFF. The CDR3 DNA follows: TGCGCCAGCAGCCCCGCCGGGGGCGCGAACACCGGGGAGCTGTTTTTT.

CDR3 protein: CASRAPAEIYNEQFF. The CDR3 DNA is TGTGCCAGCAGGGCTCCGGCTGAAATATACAATGAGCAGTTCTTC. This chain uses TRBV7-9 with TRBJ2-1; no definite D call. V was cut by 6 bases and J by 4 bases, with 16 bases left in between. This CDR3 region has 15 residues. The germline CDR1 and CDR2 sequences are SEHNR and FQNEAQ (reference sequence).

The chain is built from TRBV27 and TRBJ1-2; D gene unclear. V lost 2 bases, J lost 4 bases, and 14 bases lay in between. Germline assignment: CDR1 MNHEY and CDR2 SMNVEV (reference sequence). The CDR3 length is 15 residues. DNA of the CDR3: TGTGCCAGCAGTTTAGTGGCAGATTGGGCCTATGGCTACACCTTC. Its translation is CASSLVADWAYGYTF.

The chain employs TRBV7-3 and TRBJ2-7; D remains unclear. CDR1 is SGHTA and CDR2 is FQGTGA in the germline V gene. The CDR3 is made up of 13 amino acids. Trimming removed 2 bases at V and 7 bases at J, with 12 bases between. The CDR3, as DNA: TGTGCCAGCAGCTTAGACACCTTTGGGGAGCAGTACTTC. Translation gives CASSLDTFGEQYF.